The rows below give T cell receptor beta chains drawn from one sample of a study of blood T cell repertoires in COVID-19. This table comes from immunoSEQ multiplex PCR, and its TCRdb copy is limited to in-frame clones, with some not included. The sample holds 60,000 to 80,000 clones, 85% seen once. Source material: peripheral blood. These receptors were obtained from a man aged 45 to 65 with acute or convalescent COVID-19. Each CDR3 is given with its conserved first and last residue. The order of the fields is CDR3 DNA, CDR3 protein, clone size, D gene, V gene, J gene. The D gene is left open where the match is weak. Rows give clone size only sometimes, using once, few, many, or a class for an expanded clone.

TGTGCCTGGAGGTACCGGGACAGTGCTGGAAACACCATATATTTT	CAWRYRDSAGNTIYF	-	TRBD1	TRBV30	TRBJ1-3
TGTGCCAGCAGTGAAGCCCGAGTGAGGATGGGACAGACAAAAAACATTCAGTACTTC	CASSEARVRMGQTKNIQYF	-	TRBD1	TRBV6-1	TRBJ2-4
TGTGCCAGCAGCCCAGACAGACTAGCACCCTACGAGCAGTACTTC	CASSPDRLAPYEQYF	few	TRBD2	TRBV7-9	TRBJ2-7
TGCGCCAGCAGCGAGGCATCCCTCAATTCACCCCTCCACTTT	CASSEASLNSPLHF	-	-	TRBV4-1	TRBJ1-6
TGTGCCAGCAGCCAGCGCAGCTACAATGAGCAGTTCTTC	CASSQRSYNEQFF	-	-	TRBV5-4	TRBJ2-1
TGCGCCAGCAGCTTGGGGATTTCGGGGCTAGCGGGAAAGTCCAATGAGCAGTTCTTC	CASSLGISGLAGKSNEQFF	-	TRBD2	TRBV5-1	TRBJ2-1
TGTGCCAGCAGTGAACGGGACAGGGGCTGGGAGCAGTACTTC	CASSERDRGWEQYF	-	TRBD1	TRBV6-1	TRBJ2-7
TGTGCCACCAGTCCGCGTGAGGGGGCACTACAAGAGACCCAGTACTTC	CATSPREGALQETQYF	-	TRBD1	TRBV24-1	TRBJ2-5
TGTGCCAGCAGCCAACGGGGGGCCGACGGGGAGCTGTTTTTT	CASSQRGADGELFF	once	-	TRBV3-1/TRBV3-2	TRBJ2-2
TGCGCCAGCAGCCAAAAAGTTATAGGTGCAGGGGATAATTCACCCCTCCACTTT	CASSQKVIGAGDNSPLHF	once	-	TRBV4-1	TRBJ1-6
TGCGCCAGCAGCTTGTGGATGCTAGCGGGGGGGATCACAGATACGCAGTATTTT	CASSLWMLAGGITDTQYF	-	TRBD2	TRBV5-1	TRBJ2-3
TGTGCCAGCAGCCAAGATCTGGGGACAGGAATAGACTCTGGAAACACCATATATTTT	CASSQDLGTGIDSGNTIYF	-	TRBD1	TRBV4-2	TRBJ1-3
TGTGCCAGCAGCTCCTGGGCGGGGCAAGAGACCCAGTACTTC	CASSSWAGQETQYF	-	-	TRBV11-2	TRBJ2-5
TGTGCCAGCAGCCAAGAAGTACAGGGAAACTACGAGCAGTACTTC	CASSQEVQGNYEQYF	-	-	TRBV4-2	TRBJ2-7
TGTGCCAGCAGTGAAGGCGGGGGACTCTTTCAAGAGACCCAGTACTTC	CASSEGGGLFQETQYF	-	TRBD2	TRBV6-1	TRBJ2-5
TGTGCCACCAGTGATCCGAGGACAGTGGGGTCCTACAATGAGCAGTTCTTC	CATSDPRTVGSYNEQFF	-	-	TRBV24-1	TRBJ2-1
TGTGCCAGCAGCTCTAGACAGGGGTCGAAGGGCACTGAAGCTTTCTTT	CASSSRQGSKGTEAFF	-	TRBD1	TRBV11-1	TRBJ1-1